This T cell receptor (beta chain) was sequenced for a study of OX40 agonist ivuxolimab in advanced cancers. Profiling relied on immunoSEQ multiplex PCR, and the TCRdb table lists in-frame clones only, not all of them. The sample carries under 150,000 clones, about 92% recorded once. J gave up 6 bases and V 6 bases, and 6 bases lay outside the gene matches. This CDR3 comprises 13 residues. Looked up from germline, CDR1 is MNHEY and CDR2 is SVGAGI. The source is an adult with an advanced solid tumor such as melanoma, head and neck, liver or kidney cancer. Here the sequenced sample was CD4+ or CD8+ T cells sorted from blood, taken in a trial of the OX40 agonist ivuxolimab. The chain links TRBV6-5 to TRBJ2-7, with TRBD1 identical over 9 bases. The CDR3 loop reads CASSPNRGPEQYF. CDR3 nucleotide sequence: TGTGCCAGCAGCCCTAACAGGGGGCCCGAGCAGTACTTC.